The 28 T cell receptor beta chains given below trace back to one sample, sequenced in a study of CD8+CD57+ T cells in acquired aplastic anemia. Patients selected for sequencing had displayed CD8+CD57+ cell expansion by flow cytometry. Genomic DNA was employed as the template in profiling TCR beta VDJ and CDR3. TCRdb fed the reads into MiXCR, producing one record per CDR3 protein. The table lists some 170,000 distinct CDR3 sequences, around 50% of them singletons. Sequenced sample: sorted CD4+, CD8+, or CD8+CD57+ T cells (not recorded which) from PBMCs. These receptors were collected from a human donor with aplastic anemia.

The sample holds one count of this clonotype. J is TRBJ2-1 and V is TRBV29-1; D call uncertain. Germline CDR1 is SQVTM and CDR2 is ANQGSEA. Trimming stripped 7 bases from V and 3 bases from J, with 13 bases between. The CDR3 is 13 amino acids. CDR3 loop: CSAIEGNYNEQFF. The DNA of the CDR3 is TGCAGCGCGATCGAAGGCAACTACAATGAGCAGTTCTTC.

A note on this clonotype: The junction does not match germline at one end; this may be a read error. The CDR3 protein is CATSDLVPVFYF. DNA for the CDR3: TGTGCCACCAGTGATTTAGTCCCTGTTTTCTATTTT. This chain joins TRBV24-1 and TRBJ1-5; no reliable D call. CDR1 and CDR2 (germline): KGHDR, SFDVKD. This CDR3 has 12 amino acids.

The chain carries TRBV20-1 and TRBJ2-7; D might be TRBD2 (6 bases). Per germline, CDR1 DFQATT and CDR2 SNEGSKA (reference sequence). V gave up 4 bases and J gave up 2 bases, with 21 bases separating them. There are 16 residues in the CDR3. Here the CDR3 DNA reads TGCAGTGCTATCGTCCCTGGGACTCCTACTCCCTACGAGCAGTACTTC. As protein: CSAIVPGTPTPYEQYF.

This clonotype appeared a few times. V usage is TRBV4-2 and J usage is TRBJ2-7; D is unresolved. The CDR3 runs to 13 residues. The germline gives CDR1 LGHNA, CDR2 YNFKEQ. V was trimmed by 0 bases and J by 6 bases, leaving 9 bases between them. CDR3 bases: TGTGCCAGCAGCCAAGATCGCCCCGCCGAGCAGTACTTC. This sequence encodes CASSQDRPAEQYF.

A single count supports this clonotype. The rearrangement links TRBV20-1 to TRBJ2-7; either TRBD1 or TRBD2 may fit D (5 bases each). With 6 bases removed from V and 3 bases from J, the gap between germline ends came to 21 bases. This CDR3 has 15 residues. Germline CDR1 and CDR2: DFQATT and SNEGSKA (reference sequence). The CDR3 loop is CSASRPPGQGYEQYF. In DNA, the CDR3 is TGCAGTGCCAGCAGGCCACCGGGGCAGGGCTACGAGCAGTACTTC.

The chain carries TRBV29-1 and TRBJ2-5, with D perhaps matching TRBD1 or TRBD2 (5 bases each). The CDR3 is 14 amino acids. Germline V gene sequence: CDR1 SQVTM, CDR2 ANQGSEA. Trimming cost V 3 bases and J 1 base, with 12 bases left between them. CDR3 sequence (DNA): TGCAGCGTTGACGAGGGGCCGACCCAAGAGACCCAGTACTTC. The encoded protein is CSVDEGPTQETQYF.

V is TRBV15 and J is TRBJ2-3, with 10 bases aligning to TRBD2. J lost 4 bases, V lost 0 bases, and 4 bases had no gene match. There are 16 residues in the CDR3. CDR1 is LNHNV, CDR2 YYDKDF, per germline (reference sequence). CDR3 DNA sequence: TGTGCCACCAGCAGAGATACTAGCGGGATCTCAGATACGCAGTATTTT. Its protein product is CATSRDTSGISDTQYF.

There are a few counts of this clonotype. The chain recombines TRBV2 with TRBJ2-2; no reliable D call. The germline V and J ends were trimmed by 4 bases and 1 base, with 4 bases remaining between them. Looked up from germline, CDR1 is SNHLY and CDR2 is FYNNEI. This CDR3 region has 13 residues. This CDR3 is CASSAGNTGELFF. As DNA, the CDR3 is TGTGCCAGCAGTGCCGGGAACACCGGGGAGCTGTTTTTT.

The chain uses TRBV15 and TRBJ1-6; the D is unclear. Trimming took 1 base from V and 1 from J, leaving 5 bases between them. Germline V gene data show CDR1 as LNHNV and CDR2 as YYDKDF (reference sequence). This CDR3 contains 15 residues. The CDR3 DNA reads TGTGCCACCAGCAGAGGGTTGTCCTATAATTCACCCCTCCACTTT. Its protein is CATSRGLSYNSPLHF.

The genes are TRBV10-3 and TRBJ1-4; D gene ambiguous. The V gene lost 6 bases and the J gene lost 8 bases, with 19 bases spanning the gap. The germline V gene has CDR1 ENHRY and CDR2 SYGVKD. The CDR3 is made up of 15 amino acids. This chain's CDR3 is CAISASKGSGEKLFF. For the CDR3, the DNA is TGTGCCATCAGCGCTTCAAAAGGGTCTGGGGAAAAACTGTTTTTT.

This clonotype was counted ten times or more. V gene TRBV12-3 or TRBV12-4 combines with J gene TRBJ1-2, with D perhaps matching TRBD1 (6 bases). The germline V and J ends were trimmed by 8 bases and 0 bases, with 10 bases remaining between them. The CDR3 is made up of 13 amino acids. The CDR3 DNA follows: TGTGCCAGCGGGACAATTCCTAACTATGGCTACACCTTC. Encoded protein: CASGTIPNYGYTF.

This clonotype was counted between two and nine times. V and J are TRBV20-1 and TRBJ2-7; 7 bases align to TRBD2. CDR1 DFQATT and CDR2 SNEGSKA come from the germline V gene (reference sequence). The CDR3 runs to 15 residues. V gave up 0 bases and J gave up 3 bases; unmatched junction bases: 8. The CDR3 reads CSAREGGSGYYEQYF. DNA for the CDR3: TGCAGTGCTAGAGAGGGAGGGAGCGGCTACTACGAGCAGTACTTC.

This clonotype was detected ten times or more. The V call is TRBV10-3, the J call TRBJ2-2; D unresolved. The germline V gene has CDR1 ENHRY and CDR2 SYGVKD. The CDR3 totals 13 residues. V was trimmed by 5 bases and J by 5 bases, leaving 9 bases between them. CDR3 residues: CAISSLRTGELFF. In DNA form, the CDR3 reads TGTGCCATCAGTAGCCTGAGGACCGGGGAGCTGTTTTTT.

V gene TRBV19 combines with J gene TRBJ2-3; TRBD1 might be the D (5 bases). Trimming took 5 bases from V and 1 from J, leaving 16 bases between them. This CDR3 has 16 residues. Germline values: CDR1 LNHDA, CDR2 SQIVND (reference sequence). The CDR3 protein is CASSSSGRQRTDTQYF. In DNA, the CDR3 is TGTGCCAGTAGTTCTTCAGGGCGACAACGCACAGATACGCAGTATTTT.

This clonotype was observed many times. The CDR3 DNA reads as TGTGCCAGTAGTATAGACCTCCGGGACAGCTTCCCCAGGCCCCAGCATTTT. Translation gives CASSIDLRDSFPRPQHF. V is TRBV19 and J is TRBJ1-5; 7 positions agree with TRBD1. V was clipped by 0 bases and J by 9 bases; unmatched bases: 14. The CDR3 consists of 17 residues. Germline V gene sequence: CDR1 LNHDA, CDR2 SQIVND (reference sequence). The full variable domain, rest sourced from reference TRBV19 and TRBJ1-5, is DGGITQSPKYLFRKEGQNVTLSCEQNLNHDAMYWYRQDPGQGLRLIYYSQIVNDFQKGDIAEGYSVSREKKESFPLTVTSAQKNPTAFYLCASSIDLRDSFPRPQHFGDGTRLSIL.

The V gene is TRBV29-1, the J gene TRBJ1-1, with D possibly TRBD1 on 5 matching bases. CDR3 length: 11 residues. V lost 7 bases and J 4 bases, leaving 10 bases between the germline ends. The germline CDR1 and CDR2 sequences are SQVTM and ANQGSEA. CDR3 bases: TGCAGCGCCATCGACAGCACTGAAGCTTTCTTT. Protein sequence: CSAIDSTEAFF.

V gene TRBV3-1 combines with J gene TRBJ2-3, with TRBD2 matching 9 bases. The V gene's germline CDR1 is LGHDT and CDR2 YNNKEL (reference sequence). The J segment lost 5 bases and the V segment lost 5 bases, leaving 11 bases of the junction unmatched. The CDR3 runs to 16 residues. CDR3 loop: CASSKLPSGVGDTQYF. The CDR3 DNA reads TGTGCCAGCAGCAAACTACCTAGCGGGGTGGGAGATACGCAGTATTTT.

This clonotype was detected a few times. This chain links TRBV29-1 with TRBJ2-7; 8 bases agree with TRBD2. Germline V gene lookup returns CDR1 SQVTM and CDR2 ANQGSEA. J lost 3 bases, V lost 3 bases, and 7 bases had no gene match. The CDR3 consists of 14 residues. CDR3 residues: CSVESGGLVYEQYF. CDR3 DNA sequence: TGCAGCGTTGAGTCCGGGGGACTAGTCTACGAGCAGTACTTC.

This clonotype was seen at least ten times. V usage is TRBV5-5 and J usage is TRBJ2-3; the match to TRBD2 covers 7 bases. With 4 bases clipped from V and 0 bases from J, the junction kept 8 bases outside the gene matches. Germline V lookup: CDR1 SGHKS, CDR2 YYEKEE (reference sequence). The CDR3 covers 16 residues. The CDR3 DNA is TGTGCCAGCAGCCGCGGGTGGGAGGGGAGCACAGATACGCAGTATTTT. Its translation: CASSRGWEGSTDTQYF.

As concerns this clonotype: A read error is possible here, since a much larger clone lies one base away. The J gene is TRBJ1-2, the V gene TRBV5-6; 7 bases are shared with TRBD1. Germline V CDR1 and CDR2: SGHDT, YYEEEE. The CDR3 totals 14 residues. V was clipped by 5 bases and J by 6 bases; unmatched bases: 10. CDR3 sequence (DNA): TGTGCCAGCAGTCCCGGAGGGGGCGGCCATGGCTACACCTTC. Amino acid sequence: CASSPGGGGHGYTF.

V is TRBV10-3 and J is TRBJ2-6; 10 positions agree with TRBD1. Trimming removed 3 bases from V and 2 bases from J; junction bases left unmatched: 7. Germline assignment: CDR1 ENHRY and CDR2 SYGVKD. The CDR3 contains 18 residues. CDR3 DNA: TGTGCCATCAGTGATTGGACAGGGGGTGGAACTGGGGCCAACGTCCTGACTTTC. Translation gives CAISDWTGGGTGANVLTF.

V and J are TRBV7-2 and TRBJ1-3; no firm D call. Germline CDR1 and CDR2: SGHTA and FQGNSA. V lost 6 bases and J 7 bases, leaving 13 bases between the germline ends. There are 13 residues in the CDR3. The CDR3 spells CASSAETANTIYF. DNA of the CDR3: TGTGCCAGCAGTGCAGAGACGGCGAACACCATATATTTT.

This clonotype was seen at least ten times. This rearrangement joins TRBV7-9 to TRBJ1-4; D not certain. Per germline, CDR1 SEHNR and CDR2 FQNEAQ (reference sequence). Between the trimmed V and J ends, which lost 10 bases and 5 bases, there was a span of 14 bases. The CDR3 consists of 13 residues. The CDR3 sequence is CAILEDRNEKLFF. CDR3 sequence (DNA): TGTGCCATCCTCGAGGACCGGAATGAAAAACTGTTTTTT.

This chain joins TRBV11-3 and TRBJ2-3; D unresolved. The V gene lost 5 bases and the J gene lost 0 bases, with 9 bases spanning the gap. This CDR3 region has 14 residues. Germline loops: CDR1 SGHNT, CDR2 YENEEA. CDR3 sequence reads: CASSVVASTDTQYF. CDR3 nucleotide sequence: TGTGCCAGCAGCGTCGTAGCTAGCACAGATACGCAGTATTTT.

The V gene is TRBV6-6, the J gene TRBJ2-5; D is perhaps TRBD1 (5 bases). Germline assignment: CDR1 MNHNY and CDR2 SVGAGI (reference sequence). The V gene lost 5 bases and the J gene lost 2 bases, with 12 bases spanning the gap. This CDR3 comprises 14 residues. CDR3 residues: CASSRGGRQETQYF. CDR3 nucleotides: TGTGCCAGCAGTAGGGGTGGCAGGCAAGAGACCCAGTACTTC.

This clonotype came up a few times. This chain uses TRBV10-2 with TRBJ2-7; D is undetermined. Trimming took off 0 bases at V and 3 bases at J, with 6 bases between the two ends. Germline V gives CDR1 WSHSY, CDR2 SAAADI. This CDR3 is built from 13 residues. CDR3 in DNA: TGCGCCAGCAGTGAGTCTACGGGCTACGAGCAGTACTTC. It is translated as CASSESTGYEQYF.

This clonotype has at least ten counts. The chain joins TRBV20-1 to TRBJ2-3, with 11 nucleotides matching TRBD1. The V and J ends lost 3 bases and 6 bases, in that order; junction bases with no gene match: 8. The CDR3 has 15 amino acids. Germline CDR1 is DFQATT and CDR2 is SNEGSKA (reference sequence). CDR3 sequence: CSARGGTGGADTQYF. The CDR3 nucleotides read TGCAGTGCTAGGGGCGGGACAGGGGGAGCGGATACGCAGTATTTT.

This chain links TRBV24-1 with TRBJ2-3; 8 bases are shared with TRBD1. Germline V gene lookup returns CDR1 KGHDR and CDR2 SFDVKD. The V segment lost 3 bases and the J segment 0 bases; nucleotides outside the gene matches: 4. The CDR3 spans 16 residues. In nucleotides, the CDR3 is TGTGCCACCAGTGATCCACAGGGGGAGAGCACAGATACGCAGTATTTT. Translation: CATSDPQGESTDTQYF.